One sample yielded the 6 T cell receptor beta chains listed below, sequenced in a study of blood T cell repertoires in COVID-19. Sequenced by immunoSEQ multiplex PCR; TCRdb stores in-frame clones only, minus some. The sample yields 250,000 to 350,000 clones, about nine tenths seen once. The sample consisted of peripheral blood. The receptors were gathered from a woman aged 45-60 years who had recovered from COVID-19.

V is TRBV28 and J is TRBJ2-1, with 9 bases aligning to TRBD2. Looked up from germline, CDR1 is MDHEN and CDR2 is SYDVKM. The CDR3 covers 17 residues. V trimming: 3 bases; J trimming: 5 bases; junction bases outside the gene matches: 11. The CDR3 DNA sequence: TGTGCCAGCAGTTTCTCCGGGACTAGCTCCGTCGACAATGAGCAGTTCTTC. Protein sequence: CASSFSGTSSVDNEQFF.

Only one count was recorded for this clone. The chain joins TRBV7-9 to TRBJ1-2; TRBD1 matches at 8 bases. This CDR3 has 15 residues. Germline V gives CDR1 SEHNR, CDR2 FQNEAQ (reference sequence). J lost 7 bases, V lost 2 bases, and 9 bases had no gene match. CDR3: CASSLQGAWSPGYTF. As DNA, the CDR3 is TGTGCCAGCAGCTTACAGGGGGCATGGTCTCCTGGCTACACCTTC.

This clone was counted a single time. J is TRBJ1-2 and V is TRBV5-4, with 9 bases lining up with TRBD1. V trimming: 1 base; J trimming: 2 bases; junction bases outside the gene matches: 3. Germline V gene data show CDR1 as SGHNT and CDR2 as YYREEE (reference sequence). This CDR3 is 15 amino acids long. The CDR3 sequence is CASSLLDRGNYGYTF. The CDR3 region has the DNA TGTGCCAGCAGCTTGTTAGACAGGGGGAACTATGGCTACACCTTC. Drawing the rest from reference TRBV5-4 and TRBJ1-2, the complete variable domain is ETGVTQSPTHLIKTRGQQVTLRCSSQSGHNTVSWYQQALGQGPQFIFQYYREEENGRGNFPPRFSGLQFPNYSSELNVNALELDDSALYLCASSLLDRGNYGYTFGSGTRLTVV.

The CDR3 spells CASSHSRGQGNSPLHF. CDR3 sequence (DNA): TGCGCCAGCAGCCACAGTAGGGGACAGGGGAATTCACCCCTCCACTTT. V is TRBV4-3 and J is TRBJ1-6; 10 bases are a match to TRBD1. The CDR3 extends over 16 amino acids. Per germline, CDR1 LGHNA and CDR2 YSLEER. Unmatched junction bases numbered 6, after V lost 3 bases and J lost 7 bases.

This clone was detected once. The rearrangement uses TRBV5-6 and TRBJ2-7; D is unresolved. Trimming removed 0 bases at V and 1 base at J, with 5 bases between. Germline-derived CDR1 and CDR2 are SGHDT and YYEEEE. CDR3 length: 13 residues. CDR3 residues: CASSLGVSYEQYF. CDR3 sequence (DNA): TGTGCCAGCAGCTTGGGAGTGTCCTACGAGCAGTACTTC.

V usage is TRBV5-1 and J usage is TRBJ1-2, with 7 bases aligning to TRBD1. In germline, CDR1 is SGHRS, CDR2 YFSETQ. Trimming cost V 4 bases and J 10 bases; bases outside gene matches: 13. The CDR3 consists of 14 residues. CDR3 in amino acids: CASSAKTGTEDYTF. The CDR3 DNA reads TGCGCCAGCAGCGCCAAAACCGGGACAGAAGACTACACCTTC.